Described below is a single TCR beta chain sequence and its context. With a much larger clone just one base away, this may be a read error. The whole isolated RNA underwent reverse transcription, so sequencing captured expressed TCRB transcripts. TCRdb's table, derived via immunoSEQ multiplex PCR, lists solely in-frame clones and lacks some. The sample includes about 470,000 clones, about 30% of them seen just once. The data belong to a study of beta chain features in type 1 diabetes. The CDR3 spans 12 residues. Germline lookup yields CDR1 SGHNT and CDR2 YYREEE (reference sequence). The V end lost 0 bases, the J end lost 1 base, and 1 base lay between the germline ends.

The sample comprised naive CD4+ T cells from blood. The sequence came from a man younger than 35 in good health. This chain connects TRBV5-4 to TRBJ2-5; D uncertain. The CDR3 reads CASSLAQETQYF. CDR3 in DNA: TGTGCCAGCAGCTTGGCCCAAGAGACCCAGTACTTC.